Shown below are 29 T cell receptor beta chains from a single sample sequenced in a study of shared T cell receptors in the human thymus. Measured with immunoSEQ multiplex PCR; TCRdb has only the in-frame clones, and not every one. The sample consists of over 350,000 clones, just under 95% of them appearing once. Material for sequencing was thymocytes. The receptors were gathered from a human donor.

J is TRBJ1-4 and V is TRBV5-4, with D possibly being TRBD1 (5 bases). V was pared by 3 bases and J by 11 bases, with 11 bases between. This CDR3 comprises 12 residues. The germline V gene encodes CDR1 SGHNT and CDR2 YYREEE (reference sequence). CDR3 sequence: CASSCGGGKLFF. CDR3 nucleotide sequence: TGTGCCAGCAGCTGCGGGGGGGGGAAACTGTTTTTT. The full variable domain, completed using reference TRBV5-4 and TRBJ1-4, is ETGVTQSPTHLIKTRGQQVTLRCSSQSGHNTVSWYQQALGQGPQFIFQYYREEENGRGNFPPRFSGLQFPNYSSELNVNALELDDSALYLCASSCGGGKLFFGSGTQLSVL.

The CDR3 protein is CASSLKGAGAYEQYF. In nucleotides, the CDR3 is TGTGCCAGCAGCCTAAAAGGAGCGGGAGCCTACGAGCAGTACTTC. The chain recombines TRBV28 with TRBJ2-7; 8 nucleotides line up with TRBD2. Germline V lookup: CDR1 MDHEN, CDR2 SYDVKM. V dropped 6 bases and J dropped 2; count of bases not matched to a gene: 9. The CDR3 has 15 amino acids.

The chain couples TRBV27 to TRBJ2-6; 7 bases align to TRBD1. The germline CDR1 and CDR2 sequences are MNHEY and SMNVEV (reference sequence). The CDR3 runs 16 residues. Trimming cost V 8 bases and J 0 bases; bases outside gene matches: 7. DNA for the CDR3: TGTGCCAGCCACAGGGGCTATAACTCTGGGGCCAACGTCCTGACTTTC. As protein: CASHRGYNSGANVLTF.

The rearrangement uses TRBV7-4 and TRBJ2-1, with D hard to call. Germline CDR1 is SGHVT and CDR2 is SQSDAQ. V lost 5 bases and J lost 5, with 22 bases in between. This CDR3 spans 17 amino acids. The CDR3 loop reads CASSQPGPLRINNEQFF. Here the CDR3 DNA reads TGTGCCAGCAGCCAACCAGGACCTCTAAGAATCAACAATGAGCAGTTCTTC. The variable domain in full, completed from reference TRBV7-4 and TRBJ2-1, reads GAGVSQSPRYKVAKRGRDVALRCDSISGHVTLYWYRQTLGQGSEVLTYSQSDAQRDKSGRPSGRFSAERPERSVSTLKIQRTEQGDSAVYLCASSQPGPLRINNEQFFGPGTRLTVL.

The rearrangement joins TRBV5-8 to TRBJ1-5, with D perhaps TRBD1 (5 bases). The V end lost 4 bases, the J end lost 2 bases, and 13 bases lay between the germline ends. Germline V CDR1 and CDR2: SGHTS, YDEGEE. This CDR3 has 15 amino acids. CDR3 residues: CASSLGPGGNQPQHF. In DNA, the CDR3 is TGTGCCAGCAGCCTGGGCCCGGGGGGCAATCAGCCCCAGCATTTT.

The chain recombines TRBV7-8 with TRBJ2-2, with 8 positions matching TRBD1. Germline CDR1 SGHVS, CDR2 FQNEAQ. This CDR3 has 17 amino acids. V shed 0 bases, J shed 6 bases, and the junction held 9 bases outside the gene matches. CDR3 DNA: TGTGCCAGCAGCTTAGCCAATGGACAGGGTAGCTCCGGGGAGCTGTTTTTT. This translates into CASSLANGQGSSGELFF.

The chain recombines TRBV5-1 with TRBJ1-2, with 8 positions matching TRBD1. The ends lost 0 bases at V and 8 bases at J; junction bases unmatched: 27. The CDR3 totals 21 residues. CDR1 and CDR2 from the germline V gene are SGHRS and YFSETQ. This CDR3 reads CASSLGPAPTLWGQAPGGYTF. The CDR3 region has the DNA TGCGCCAGCAGCTTGGGGCCAGCTCCCACATTGTGGGGACAGGCTCCGGGGGGCTACACCTTC.

V is TRBV7-2 and J is TRBJ2-1; 8 bases line up with TRBD2. V lost 5 bases to trimming and J lost 7 bases; unmatched junction nucleotides: 10. Germline loops: CDR1 SGHTA, CDR2 FQGNSA. The CDR3 is 15 residues long. The CDR3 region is CASSLGLASGNEQFF. The CDR3 DNA reads TGTGCCAGCAGCCTCGGACTAGCCTCGGGGAATGAGCAGTTCTTC. Combining the CDR3 with reference TRBV7-2 and TRBJ2-1 gives the whole variable domain GAGVSQSPSNKVTEKGKDVELRCDPISGHTALYWYRQSLGQGLEFLIYFQGNSAPDKSGLPSDRFSAERTGGSVSTLTIQRTQQEDSAVYLCASSLGLASGNEQFFGPGTRLTVL.

CDR3 loop: CASRLEGTSGRSSGDEQYF. For the CDR3, the DNA is TGTGCCAGCAGACTGGAGGGGACTAGCGGGAGGTCGAGTGGGGACGAGCAGTACTTC. This rearrangement joins TRBV5-4 to TRBJ2-7, with 15 bases aligning to TRBD2. Germline CDR1 and CDR2: SGHNT and YYREEE (reference sequence). V trimming: 5 bases; J trimming: 5 bases; junction bases outside the gene matches: 17. The CDR3 runs 19 residues.

The rearrangement joins TRBV4-2 to TRBJ2-1; 7 bases map to TRBD1. The V and J ends lost 5 bases and 0 bases, in that order; junction bases with no gene match: 7. Germline CDR1 LGHNA, CDR2 YNFKEQ. CDR3 length: 16 amino acids. CDR3 residues: CASSGSQGVSYNEQFF. DNA for the CDR3: TGTGCCAGCAGCGGATCGCAGGGGGTCTCCTACAATGAGCAGTTCTTC.

The rearrangement uses TRBV5-1 and TRBJ2-7, with D perhaps TRBD2 (5 bases). This CDR3 has 15 residues. CDR1 is SGHRS and CDR2 is YFSETQ in the germline V gene. The V gene lost 1 base and the J gene lost 2 bases, with 13 bases spanning the gap. The CDR3 region is CASSLISSIAYEQYF. The DNA of the CDR3 is TGCGCCAGCAGCTTGATTTCTAGCATAGCCTACGAGCAGTACTTC.

V gene TRBV7-2 combines with J gene TRBJ1-2, with TRBD1 matching 9 bases. J was trimmed by 4 bases and V by 1 base; bases with no gene match: 13. The CDR3 totals 18 residues. CDR1 SGHTA and CDR2 FQGNSA come from the germline V gene. The CDR3: CASSLEREGTGSGYGYTF. CDR3 nucleotides: TGTGCCAGCAGCTTAGAGCGGGAGGGGACAGGGTCAGGCTATGGCTACACCTTC.

This sequence joins TRBV28 and TRBJ2-7; a weak D match, TRBD2 (6 bases). V lost 6 bases to trimming and J lost 6 bases, with 15 bases between them. The germline CDR1 and CDR2 sequences are MDHEN and SYDVKM. This CDR3 contains 13 residues. CDR3 residues: CASSPSSGVEQYF. In nucleotides, the CDR3 is TGTGCCAGCAGCCCTTCATCGGGAGTCGAGCAGTACTTC. Full variable domain (rest looked up from reference TRBV28 and TRBJ2-7): DVKVTQSSRYLVKRTGEKVFLECVQDMDHENMFWYRQDPGLGLRLIYFSYDVKMKEKGDIPEGYSVSREKKERFSLILESASTNQTSMYLCASSPSSGVEQYFGPGTRLTVT.

The V gene is TRBV7-6, the J gene TRBJ2-7; 8 nucleotides line up with TRBD2. The J call may be incorrect, as the DNA end agrees better with TRBJ2-5. Germline V gene lookup returns CDR1 SGHVS and CDR2 FNYEAQ. CDR3 length: 14 residues. In nucleotides, the CDR3 is TGTGCCAGCTCGCGGGGGGCTAGCCAAGAGACCCAGTACTTC. This translates into CASSRGASQETQYF.

This sequence joins TRBV5-4 and TRBJ2-6; TRBD1 agrees at 10 bases. Germline CDR1 reads SGHNT; CDR2 reads YYREEE (reference sequence). V trimming: 3 bases; J trimming: 4 bases; junction bases outside the gene matches: 4. This CDR3 region has 16 residues. The CDR3 DNA follows: TGTGCCAGCAGCTCCGGGACAGGGGCCGGGGCCAACGTCCTGACTTTC. Translating gives CASSSGTGAGANVLTF.

This sequence joins TRBV5-1 and TRBJ2-7; 16 bases line up with TRBD2. This CDR3 comprises 18 residues. CDR1 and CDR2 from the germline V gene are SGHRS and YFSETQ. V lost 3 bases, J lost 5 bases, and 11 bases stayed unmatched. CDR3 region: CASSWGTGTSGRDDEQYF. In DNA, the CDR3 is TGCGCCAGCAGCTGGGGGACAGGGACTAGCGGGAGGGACGACGAGCAGTACTTC.

The chain couples TRBV28 to TRBJ2-2; TRBD1 might be the D (7 bases). V lost 6 bases and J 4 bases, leaving 18 bases between the germline ends. CDR3 size: 16 residues. Germline-derived CDR1 and CDR2 are MDHEN and SYDVKM. The CDR3 spells CASSFWRQGGTGELFF. CDR3 DNA sequence: TGTGCCAGCAGCTTCTGGAGACAGGGAGGCACCGGGGAGCTGTTTTTT.

The count of this clone is one. The chain carries TRBV19 and TRBJ2-2, with 10 bases fitting TRBD2. Per germline, CDR1 LNHDA and CDR2 SQIVND (reference sequence). V lost 4 bases, J lost 7 bases, and 9 bases stayed unmatched. There are 16 residues in the CDR3. The CDR3 region has the DNA TGTGCCAGTAGTACCGGGACTAGCGAATTTGACGGGGAGCTGTTTTTT. Its protein is CASSTGTSEFDGELFF.

The chain couples TRBV19 to TRBJ2-7, with a weak D call TRBD2 (6 bases). The CDR3 has 12 amino acids. Germline CDR1 LNHDA, CDR2 SQIVND (reference sequence). The CDR3 nucleotides read TGTGCACCGGGACTGTCTCACTACGAGCAGTACTTC. The encoded protein is CAPGLSHYEQYF.

The chain links TRBV28 to TRBJ1-5; weak D call: TRBD1 (5 bases). CDR1 is MDHEN and CDR2 is SYDVKM in the germline V gene. V was cut by 7 bases and J by 9 bases, with 13 bases left in between. The CDR3 sequence is 12 residues long. CDR3 region: CASNGGFRPQHF. The CDR3 nucleotides read TGTGCCAGCAACGGGGGTTTTAGGCCCCAGCATTTT. The full variable domain, with the rest looked up from reference TRBV28 and TRBJ1-5, is DVKVTQSSRYLVKRTGEKVFLECVQDMDHENMFWYRQDPGLGLRLIYFSYDVKMKEKGDIPEGYSVSREKKERFSLILESASTNQTSMYLCASNGGFRPQHFGDGTRLSIL.

This chain connects TRBV21-1 to TRBJ2-7. TRBV21-1 is flagged as a pseudogene. This CDR3 has 16 amino acids. The CDR3 nucleotides are TGTGCCAGCAGCAAAGGTGGGTTTCCCGAAGACTACGAGCAGTACTTC. This encodes CASSKGGFPEDYEQYF.

This chain links TRBV7-9 with TRBJ2-1; TRBD2 aligns across 13 bases. The CDR3 covers 17 residues. Germline values: CDR1 SEHNR, CDR2 FQNEAQ (reference sequence). With V trimmed by 7 bases and J by 0 bases, 6 bases remained unmatched. The CDR3 reads CASIKRLAGGSYNEQFF. DNA for the CDR3: TGTGCCAGCATCAAACGACTAGCGGGGGGCTCCTACAATGAGCAGTTCTTC.

The table lists this clone with a count of one. This sequence joins TRBV2 and TRBJ2-1; 9 nucleotides match TRBD2. The ends lost 7 bases at V and 10 bases at J; junction bases unmatched: 8. Germline assignment: CDR1 SNHLY and CDR2 FYNNEI. The CDR3 sequence is 13 residues long. This chain's CDR3 is CASIGVAGVEQFF. The CDR3, as DNA: TGTGCCAGCATCGGGGTAGCGGGAGTGGAGCAGTTCTTC.

This chain joins TRBV5-1 and TRBJ2-3, with D hard to call. This CDR3 has 11 amino acids. Germline assignment: CDR1 SGHRS and CDR2 YFSETQ. The V and J ends lost 6 bases and 2 bases respectively, with 4 bases between them. CDR3 nucleotide sequence: TGCGCCAGCAACGTCACAGATACGCAGTATTTT. As protein: CASNVTDTQYF.

The chain employs TRBV7-2 and TRBJ2-3; 9 nucleotides agree with TRBD2. The ends lost 5 bases at V and 1 base at J; junction bases unmatched: 4. The germline V gene encodes CDR1 SGHTA and CDR2 FQGNSA. The CDR3 runs 15 residues. The CDR3 loop reads CASSHSGGRTDTQYF. CDR3 DNA sequence: TGTGCCAGCAGCCATAGCGGGGGACGCACAGATACGCAGTATTTT.

The rearrangement links TRBV6-1 to TRBJ1-5; TRBD1 is a possible D gene (6 bases). The CDR3 extends over 17 amino acids. V gave up 0 bases and J gave up 6 bases, with 18 bases separating them. The germline gives CDR1 MNHNS, CDR2 SASEGT. Written as DNA, the CDR3 is TGTGCCAGCAGTGAAGCCTCTAGGGCAGGGGACGGTCAGCCCCAGCATTTT. Translating gives CASSEASRAGDGQPQHF.

The chain recombines TRBV4-1 with TRBJ2-7; D not resolved. Trimming removed 5 bases from V and 5 bases from J, with 19 bases in between. The CDR3 totals 15 residues. The germline V gene has CDR1 MGHRA and CDR2 YSYEKL. The CDR3 DNA follows: TGCGCCAGCAGCAAAGCCCCAGGAGACCTTAACGAGCAGTACTTC. Translated, it gives CASSKAPGDLNEQYF.

This sequence joins TRBV5-1 and TRBJ2-7; 7 nucleotides match TRBD1. This CDR3 has 12 amino acids. After removal of 8 bases from V and 3 bases from J, the junction contained 5 bases not matched to a gene. Germline loops: CDR1 SGHRS, CDR2 YFSETQ. The CDR3 sequence: CASSDRDYEQYF. The CDR3 nucleotides read TGCGCCAGTTCCGACAGGGACTACGAGCAGTACTTC. The variable domain in full, completed from reference TRBV5-1 and TRBJ2-7, reads KAGVTQTPRYLIKTRGQQVTLSCSPISGHRSVSWYQQTPGQGLQFLFEYFSETQRNKGNFPGRFSGRQFSNSRSEMNVSTLELGDSALYLCASSDRDYEQYFGPGTRLTVT.

V and J are TRBV29-1 and TRBJ1-5, with 12 bases identical to TRBD1. The CDR3 is 18 residues long. Per germline, CDR1 SQVTM and CDR2 ANQGSEA. V lost 2 bases and J lost 1; bases outside the gene matches: 9. The CDR3: CSVETGQGARGSNQPQHF. The CDR3 bases are TGCAGCGTTGAAACGGGACAGGGGGCGCGGGGGAGCAATCAGCCCCAGCATTTT.